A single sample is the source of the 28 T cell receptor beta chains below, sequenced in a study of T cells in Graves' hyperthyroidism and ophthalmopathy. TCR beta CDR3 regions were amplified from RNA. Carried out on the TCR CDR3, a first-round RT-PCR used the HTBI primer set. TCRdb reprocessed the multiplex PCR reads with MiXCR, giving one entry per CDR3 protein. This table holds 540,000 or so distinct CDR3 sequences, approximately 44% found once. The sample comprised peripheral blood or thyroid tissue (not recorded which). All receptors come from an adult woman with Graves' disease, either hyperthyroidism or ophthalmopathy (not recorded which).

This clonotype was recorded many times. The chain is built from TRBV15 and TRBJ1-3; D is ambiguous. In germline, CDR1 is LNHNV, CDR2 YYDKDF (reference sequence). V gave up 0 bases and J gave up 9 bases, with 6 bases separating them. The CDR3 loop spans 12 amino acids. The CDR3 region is CATSRDSSTIYF. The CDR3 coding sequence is TGTGCCACCAGCAGAGATTCATCCACCATATATTTT.

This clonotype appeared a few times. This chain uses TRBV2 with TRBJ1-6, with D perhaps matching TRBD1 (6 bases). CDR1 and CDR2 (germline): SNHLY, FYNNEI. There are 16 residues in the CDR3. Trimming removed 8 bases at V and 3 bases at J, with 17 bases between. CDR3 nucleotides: TGTGCCAGCTCACCACAGGGCCAGGGCTATAATTCACCCCTCCACTTT. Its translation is CASSPQGQGYNSPLHF.

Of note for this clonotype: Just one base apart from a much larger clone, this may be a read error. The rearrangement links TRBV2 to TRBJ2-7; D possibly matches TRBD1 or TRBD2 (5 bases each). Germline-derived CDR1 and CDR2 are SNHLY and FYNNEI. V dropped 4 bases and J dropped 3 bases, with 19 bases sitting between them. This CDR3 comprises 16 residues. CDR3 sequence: CASSGDRDDDGYEQYF. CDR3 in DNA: TGTGCCAGCAGTGGAGACCGGGACGATGATGGCTACGAGCAGTACTTC.

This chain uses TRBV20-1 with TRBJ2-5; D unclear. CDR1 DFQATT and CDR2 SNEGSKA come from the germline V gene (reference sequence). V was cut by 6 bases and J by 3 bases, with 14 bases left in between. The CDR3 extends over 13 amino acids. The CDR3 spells CSAPVSGEETQYF. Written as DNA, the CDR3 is TGCAGTGCCCCTGTGTCCGGCGAAGAGACCCAGTACTTC.

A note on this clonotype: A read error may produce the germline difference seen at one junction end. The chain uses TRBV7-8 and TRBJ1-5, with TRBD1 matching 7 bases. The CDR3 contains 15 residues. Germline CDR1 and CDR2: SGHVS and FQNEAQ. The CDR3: CASSLLTGGNQPQHF. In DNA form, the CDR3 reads TGCGCCAGCAGCTTATTAACAGGGGGCAATCAGCCCCAGCATTTT. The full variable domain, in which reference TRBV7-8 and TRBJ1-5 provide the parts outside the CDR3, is GAGVSQSPRYKVAKRGQDVALRCDPISGHVSLFWYQQALGQGPEFLTYFQNEAQLDKSGLPSDRFFAERPEGSVSTLKIQRTQQEDSAVYLCASSLLTGGNQPQHFGDGTRLSIL.

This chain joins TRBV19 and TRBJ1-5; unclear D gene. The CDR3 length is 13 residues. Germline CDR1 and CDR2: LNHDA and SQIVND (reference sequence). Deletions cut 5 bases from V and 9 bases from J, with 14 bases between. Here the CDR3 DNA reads TGTGCCAGTAGTGATGACTCTCCCCGGCCCCAGCATTTT. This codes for CASSDDSPRPQHF.

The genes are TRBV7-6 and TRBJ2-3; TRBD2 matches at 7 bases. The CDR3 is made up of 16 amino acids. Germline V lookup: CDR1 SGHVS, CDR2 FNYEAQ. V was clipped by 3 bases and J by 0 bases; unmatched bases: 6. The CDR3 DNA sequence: TGTGCCAGCAGCTTGAGTAGCGGGCCTAGCACAGATACGCAGTATTTT. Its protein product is CASSLSSGPSTDTQYF.

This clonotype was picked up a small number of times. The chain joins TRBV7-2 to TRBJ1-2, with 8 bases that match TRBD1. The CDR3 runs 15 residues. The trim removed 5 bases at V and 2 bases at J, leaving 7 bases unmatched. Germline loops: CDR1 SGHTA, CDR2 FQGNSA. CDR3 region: CASSPWTGQNYGYTF. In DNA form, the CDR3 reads TGTGCCAGCAGCCCCTGGACAGGGCAAAACTATGGCTACACCTTC.

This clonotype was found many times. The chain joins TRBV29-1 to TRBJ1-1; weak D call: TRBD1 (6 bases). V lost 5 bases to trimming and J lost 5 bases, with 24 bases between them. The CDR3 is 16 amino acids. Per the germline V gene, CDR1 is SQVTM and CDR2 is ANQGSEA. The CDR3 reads CSVLGAQGRIGTEAFF. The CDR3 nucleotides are TGCAGCGTTTTGGGGGCCCAGGGCCGGATAGGGACTGAAGCTTTCTTT.

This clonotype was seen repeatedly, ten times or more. The CDR3 coding sequence is TGTGCCAGCAGTCTCTGGATGAACACTGAAGCTTTCTTT. Translating gives CASSLWMNTEAFF. This chain joins TRBV28 and TRBJ1-1; D gene unclear. The CDR3 has 13 amino acids. Trimming shortened V by 5 bases and J by 0 bases, and 7 bases separated the two germline ends. Germline loops: CDR1 MDHEN, CDR2 SYDVKM. Full variable domain (missing parts from reference TRBV28 and TRBJ1-1): DVKVTQSSRYLVKRTGEKVFLECVQDMDHENMFWYRQDPGLGLRLIYFSYDVKMKEKGDIPEGYSVSREKKERFSLILESASTNQTSMYLCASSLWMNTEAFFGQGTRLTVV.

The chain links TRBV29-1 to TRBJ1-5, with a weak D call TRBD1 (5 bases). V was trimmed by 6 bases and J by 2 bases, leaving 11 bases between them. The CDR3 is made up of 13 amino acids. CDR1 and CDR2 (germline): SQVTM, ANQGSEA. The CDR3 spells CSVSGGGNQPQHF. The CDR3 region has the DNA TGCAGCGTCTCGGGGGGGGGCAATCAGCCCCAGCATTTT.

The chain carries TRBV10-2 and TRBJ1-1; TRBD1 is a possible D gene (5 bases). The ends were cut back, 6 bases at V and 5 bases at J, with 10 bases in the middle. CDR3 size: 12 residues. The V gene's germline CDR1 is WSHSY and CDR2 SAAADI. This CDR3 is CASRRGGTEAFF. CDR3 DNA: TGCGCCAGCAGGCGGGGCGGAACTGAAGCTTTCTTT.

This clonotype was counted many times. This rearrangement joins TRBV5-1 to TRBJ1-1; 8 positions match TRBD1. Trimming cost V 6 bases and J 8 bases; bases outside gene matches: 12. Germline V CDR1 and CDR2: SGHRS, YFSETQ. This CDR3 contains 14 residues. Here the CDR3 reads CASTDGQGNLEAFF. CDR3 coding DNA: TGCGCCAGCACCGATGGACAGGGCAACCTAGAAGCTTTCTTT.

CDR3 region: CSGGQGGEKLFF. CDR3 in DNA: TGCAGTGGAGGACAGGGGGGTGAAAAACTGTTTTTT. The chain couples TRBV20-1 to TRBJ1-4, with TRBD1 matching 10 bases. V shed 7 bases, J shed 7 bases, and the junction held 3 bases outside the gene matches. Germline lookup yields CDR1 DFQATT and CDR2 SNEGSKA (reference sequence). The CDR3 is 12 amino acids.

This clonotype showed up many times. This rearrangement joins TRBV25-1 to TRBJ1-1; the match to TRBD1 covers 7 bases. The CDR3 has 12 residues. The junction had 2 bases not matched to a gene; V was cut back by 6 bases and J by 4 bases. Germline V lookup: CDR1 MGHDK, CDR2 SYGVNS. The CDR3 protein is CASRDRFTEAFF. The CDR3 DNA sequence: TGTGCCAGCAGGGACAGGTTCACTGAAGCTTTCTTT.

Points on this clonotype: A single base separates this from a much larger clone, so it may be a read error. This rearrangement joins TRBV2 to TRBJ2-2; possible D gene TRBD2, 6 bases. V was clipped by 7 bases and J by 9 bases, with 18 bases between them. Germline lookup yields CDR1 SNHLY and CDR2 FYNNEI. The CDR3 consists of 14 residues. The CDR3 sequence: CASTTPRGPRELFF. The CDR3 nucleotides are TGTGCCAGCACCACCCCGCGGGGCCCCAGGGAGCTGTTTTTT.

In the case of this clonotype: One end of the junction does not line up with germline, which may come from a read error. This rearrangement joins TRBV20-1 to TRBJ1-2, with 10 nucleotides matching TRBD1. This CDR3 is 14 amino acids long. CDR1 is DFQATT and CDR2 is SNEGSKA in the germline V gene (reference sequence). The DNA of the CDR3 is TGCAGTGCCACCGTGGGACAGGGGTACTATAGCTACACCTTC. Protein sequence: CSATVGQGYYSYTF.

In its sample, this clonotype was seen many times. The CDR3 loop reads CASSRPGRQGLSVTF. The CDR3, as DNA: TGTGCCAGCAGCCGGCCCGGAAGACAGGGACTCTCTGTCACCTTC. The rearrangement links TRBV3-1 to TRBJ1-2; TRBD1 aligns across 7 bases. V gave up 4 bases and J gave up 13 bases; unmatched junction bases: 18. The CDR3 covers 15 residues. Germline-derived CDR1 and CDR2 are LGHDT and YNNKEL (reference sequence). The entire variable domain, with the rest obtained from reference TRBV3-1 and TRBJ1-2, is as follows: DTAVSQTPKYLVTQMGNDKSIKCEQNLGHDTMYWYKQDSKKFLKIMFSYNNKELIINETVPNRFSPKSPDKAHLNLHINSLELGDSAVYFCASSRPGRQGLSVTFGSGTRLTVV.

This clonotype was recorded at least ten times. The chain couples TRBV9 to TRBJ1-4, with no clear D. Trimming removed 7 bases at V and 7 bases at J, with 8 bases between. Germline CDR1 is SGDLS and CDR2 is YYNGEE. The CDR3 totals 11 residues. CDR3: CASGRGEKLFF. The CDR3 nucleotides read TGTGCCAGCGGCCGAGGTGAAAAACTGTTTTTT.

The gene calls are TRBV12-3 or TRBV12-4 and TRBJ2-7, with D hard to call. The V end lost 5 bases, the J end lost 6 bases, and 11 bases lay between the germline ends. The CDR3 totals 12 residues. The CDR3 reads CASSPFYPEQYF. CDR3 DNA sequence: TGTGCCAGCAGTCCCTTCTACCCCGAGCAGTACTTC.

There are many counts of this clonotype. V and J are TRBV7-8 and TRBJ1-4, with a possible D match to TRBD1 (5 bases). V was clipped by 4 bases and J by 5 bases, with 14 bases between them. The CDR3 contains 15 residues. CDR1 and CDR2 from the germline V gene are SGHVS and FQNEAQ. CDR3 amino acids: CASSYRRQRNEKLFF. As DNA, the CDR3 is TGTGCCAGCAGCTACCGGAGACAGCGAAATGAAAAACTGTTTTTT.

The CDR3: CSAWDRGYEQYF. The DNA for the CDR3 is TGCAGTGCGTGGGACAGGGGATACGAGCAGTACTTC. This chain connects TRBV20-1 to TRBJ2-7, with 10 bases matching TRBD1. The CDR3 contains 12 residues. Germline V gives CDR1 DFQATT, CDR2 SNEGSKA (reference sequence). V shed 6 bases and J 4 bases; nucleotides not matched to a gene: 3.

As DNA, the CDR3 is TGTGCCAGTAGCGACAACAGGTACGAGCAGTACTTC. It translates to CASSDNRYEQYF. The rearrangement joins TRBV19 to TRBJ2-7; TRBD1 might be the D (5 bases). This CDR3 has 12 residues. The V end lost 6 bases, the J end lost 4 bases, and 10 bases lay between the germline ends. Per the germline V gene, CDR1 is LNHDA and CDR2 is SQIVND (reference sequence).

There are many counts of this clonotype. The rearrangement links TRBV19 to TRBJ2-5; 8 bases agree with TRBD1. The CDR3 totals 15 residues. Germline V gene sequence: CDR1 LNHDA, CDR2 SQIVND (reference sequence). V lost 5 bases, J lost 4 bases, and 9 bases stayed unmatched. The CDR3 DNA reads TGTGCCAGTAGTGACTCGACAGGGGCTGGAGAGACCCAGTACTTC. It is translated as CASSDSTGAGETQYF.

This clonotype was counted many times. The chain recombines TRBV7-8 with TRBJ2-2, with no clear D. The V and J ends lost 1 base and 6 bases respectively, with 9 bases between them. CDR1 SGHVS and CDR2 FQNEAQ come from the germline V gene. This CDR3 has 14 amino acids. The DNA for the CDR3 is TGTGCCAGCAGCTTAGAAGGTCCGGCCGGGGAGCTGTTTTTT. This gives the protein CASSLEGPAGELFF.

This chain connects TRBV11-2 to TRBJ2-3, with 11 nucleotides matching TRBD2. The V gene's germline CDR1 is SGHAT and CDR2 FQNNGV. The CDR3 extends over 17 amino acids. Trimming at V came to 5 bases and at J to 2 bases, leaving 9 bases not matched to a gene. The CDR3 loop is CASSSRLAGFFTDTQYF. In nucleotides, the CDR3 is TGTGCCAGCAGCAGTAGACTAGCGGGATTTTTCACAGATACGCAGTATTTT. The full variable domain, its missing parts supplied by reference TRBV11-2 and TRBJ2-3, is EAGVAQSPRYKIIEKRQSVAFWCNPISGHATLYWYQQILGQGPKLLIQFQNNGVVDDSQLPKDRFSAERLKGVDSTLKIQPAKLEDSAVYLCASSSRLAGFFTDTQYFGPGTRLTVL.

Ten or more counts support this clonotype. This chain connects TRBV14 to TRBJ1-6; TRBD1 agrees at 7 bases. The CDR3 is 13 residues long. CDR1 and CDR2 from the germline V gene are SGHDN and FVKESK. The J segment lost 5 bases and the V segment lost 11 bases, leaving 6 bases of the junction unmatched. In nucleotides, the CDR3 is TGTGCCTCCGTGGGGACAGATAATTCACCCCTCCACTTT. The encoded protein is CASVGTDNSPLHF.

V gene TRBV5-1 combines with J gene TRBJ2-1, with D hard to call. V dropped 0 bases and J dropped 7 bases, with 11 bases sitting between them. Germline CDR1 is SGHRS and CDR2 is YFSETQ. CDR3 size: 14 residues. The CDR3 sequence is CASSLESVRNEQFF. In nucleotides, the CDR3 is TGCGCCAGCAGCTTGGAATCGGTGAGGAATGAGCAGTTCTTC.